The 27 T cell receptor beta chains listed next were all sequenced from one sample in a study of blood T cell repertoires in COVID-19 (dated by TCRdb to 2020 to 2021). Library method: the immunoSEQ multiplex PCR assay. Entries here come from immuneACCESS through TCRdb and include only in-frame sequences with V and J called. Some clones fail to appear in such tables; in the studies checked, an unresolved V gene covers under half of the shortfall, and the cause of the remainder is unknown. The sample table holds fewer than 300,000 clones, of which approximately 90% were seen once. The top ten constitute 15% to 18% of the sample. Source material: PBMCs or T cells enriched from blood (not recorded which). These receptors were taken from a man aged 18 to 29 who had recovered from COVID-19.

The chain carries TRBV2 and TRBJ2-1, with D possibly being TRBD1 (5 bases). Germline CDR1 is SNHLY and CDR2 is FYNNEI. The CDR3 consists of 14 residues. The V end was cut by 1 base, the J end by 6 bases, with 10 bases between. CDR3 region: CASSEGHQGNEQFF. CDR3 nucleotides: TGTGCCAGCAGTGAAGGCCACCAGGGCAATGAGCAGTTCTTC.

The CDR3 reads CASSLALERASTGELFF. Here the CDR3 DNA reads TGTGCCAGCAGCTTAGCGCTTGAGCGGGCGAGCACCGGGGAGCTGTTTTTT. This chain connects TRBV7-2 to TRBJ2-2; D perhaps matches TRBD2 (6 bases). Germline V gives CDR1 SGHTA, CDR2 FQGNSA. This CDR3 spans 17 amino acids. V dropped 0 bases and J dropped 4 bases, with 15 bases sitting between them.

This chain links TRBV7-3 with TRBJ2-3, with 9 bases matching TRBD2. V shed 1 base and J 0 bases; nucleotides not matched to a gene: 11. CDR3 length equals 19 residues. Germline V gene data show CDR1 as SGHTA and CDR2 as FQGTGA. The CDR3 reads CASSLRGSRTSESTDTQYF. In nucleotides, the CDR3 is TGTGCCAGCAGCTTAAGGGGCTCTAGGACTAGCGAAAGCACAGATACGCAGTATTTT. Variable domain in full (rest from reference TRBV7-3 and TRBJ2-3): GAGVSQTPSNKVTEKGKYVELRCDPISGHTALYWYRQSLGQGPEFLIYFQGTGAADDSGLPNDRFFAVRPEGSVSTLKIQRTERGDSAVYLCASSLRGSRTSESTDTQYFGPGTRLTVL.

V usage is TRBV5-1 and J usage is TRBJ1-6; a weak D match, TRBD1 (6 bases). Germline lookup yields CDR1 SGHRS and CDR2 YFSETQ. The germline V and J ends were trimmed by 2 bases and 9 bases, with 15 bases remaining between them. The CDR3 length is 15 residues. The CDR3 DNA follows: TGCGCCAGCAGCTTACAGGGCGGATTATCTTCACCCCTCCACTTT. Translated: CASSLQGGLSSPLHF.

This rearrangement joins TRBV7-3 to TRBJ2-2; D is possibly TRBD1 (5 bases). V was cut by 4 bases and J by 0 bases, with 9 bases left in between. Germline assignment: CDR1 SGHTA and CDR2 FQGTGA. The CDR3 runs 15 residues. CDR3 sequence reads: CASSSDTPNTGELFF. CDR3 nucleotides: TGTGCCAGCAGCTCGGACACACCGAACACCGGGGAGCTGTTTTTT.

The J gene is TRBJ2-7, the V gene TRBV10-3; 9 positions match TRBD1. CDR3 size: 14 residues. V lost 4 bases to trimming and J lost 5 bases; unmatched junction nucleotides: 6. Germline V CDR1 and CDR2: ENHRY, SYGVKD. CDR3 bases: TGTGCCATCAGTGTAGCACAGGGGGCCCACGAGCAGTACTTC. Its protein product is CAISVAQGAHEQYF.

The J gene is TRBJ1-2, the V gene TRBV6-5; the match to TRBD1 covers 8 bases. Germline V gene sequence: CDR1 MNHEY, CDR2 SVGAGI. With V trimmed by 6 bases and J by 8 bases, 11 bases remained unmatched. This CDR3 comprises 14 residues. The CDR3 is CASSRHRTGTGYTF. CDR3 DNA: TGTGCCAGCAGCCGCCACCGGACAGGGACCGGCTACACCTTC.

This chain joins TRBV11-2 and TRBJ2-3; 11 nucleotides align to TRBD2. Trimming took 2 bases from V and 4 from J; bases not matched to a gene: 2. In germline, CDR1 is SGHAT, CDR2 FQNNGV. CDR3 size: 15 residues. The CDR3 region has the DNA TGTGCCAGCAGCTTACAACTAGCGGGAGCAGATACGCAGTATTTT. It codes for CASSLQLAGADTQYF. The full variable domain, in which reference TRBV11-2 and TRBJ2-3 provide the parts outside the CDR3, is EAGVAQSPRYKIIEKRQSVAFWCNPISGHATLYWYQQILGQGPKLLIQFQNNGVVDDSQLPKDRFSAERLKGVDSTLKIQPAKLEDSAVYLCASSLQLAGADTQYFGPGTRLTVL.

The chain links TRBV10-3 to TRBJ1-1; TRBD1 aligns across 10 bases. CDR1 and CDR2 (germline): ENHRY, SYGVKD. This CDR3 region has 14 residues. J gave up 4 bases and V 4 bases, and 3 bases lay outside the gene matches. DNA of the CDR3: TGTGCCATCAGTGTTGACAGGGGGCCCACTGAAGCTTTCTTT. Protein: CAISVDRGPTEAFF.

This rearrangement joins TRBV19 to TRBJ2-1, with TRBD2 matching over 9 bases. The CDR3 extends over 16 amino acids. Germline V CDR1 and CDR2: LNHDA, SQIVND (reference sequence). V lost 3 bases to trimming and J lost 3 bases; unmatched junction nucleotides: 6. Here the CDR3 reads CASSIAGGNLYNEQFF. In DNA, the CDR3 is TGTGCCAGTAGTATTGCGGGAGGGAATCTCTACAATGAGCAGTTCTTC.

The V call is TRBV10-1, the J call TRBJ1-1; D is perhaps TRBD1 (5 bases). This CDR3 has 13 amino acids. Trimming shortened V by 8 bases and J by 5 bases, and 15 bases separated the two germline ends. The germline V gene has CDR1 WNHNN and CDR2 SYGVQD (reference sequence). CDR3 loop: CASSKGEGTEAFF. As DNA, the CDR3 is TGCGCCAGCTCTAAAGGGGAGGGGACTGAAGCTTTCTTT.

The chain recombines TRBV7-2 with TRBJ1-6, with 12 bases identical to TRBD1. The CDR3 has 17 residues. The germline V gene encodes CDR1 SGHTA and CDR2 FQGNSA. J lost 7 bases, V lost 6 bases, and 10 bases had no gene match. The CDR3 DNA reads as TGTGCCAGCAGGGACCCGGGACAGGGGGCGGAAAATTCACCCCTCCACTTT. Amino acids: CASRDPGQGAENSPLHF.

This chain's CDR3 is CASSLAVLAGGGQETQYF. CDR3 bases: TGCGCCAGCAGCTTGGCGGTTCTAGCGGGAGGGGGACAAGAGACCCAGTACTTC. V usage is TRBV5-1 and J usage is TRBJ2-5, with 12 bases lining up with TRBD2. Per germline, CDR1 SGHRS and CDR2 YFSETQ. The CDR3 is made up of 18 amino acids. Unmatched junction bases numbered 8, after V lost 0 bases and J lost 2 bases.

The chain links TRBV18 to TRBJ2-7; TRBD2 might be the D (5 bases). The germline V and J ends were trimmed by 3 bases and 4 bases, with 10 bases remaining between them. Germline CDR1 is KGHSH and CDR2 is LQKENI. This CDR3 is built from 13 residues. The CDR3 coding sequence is TGTGCCAGCTCACCCCCGGGAACTTACGAGCAGTACTTC. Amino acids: CASSPPGTYEQYF.

The DNA for the CDR3 is TGTGCCAGCAGCCTCGCGGGACAGGGAGTTTACGAGCAGTACTTC. Its protein is CASSLAGQGVYEQYF. The chain employs TRBV11-1 and TRBJ2-7; 9 bases fit TRBD1. Trimming removed 5 bases from V and 4 bases from J; junction bases left unmatched: 9. This CDR3 contains 15 residues. Germline-derived CDR1 and CDR2 are SGHAT and FQDESV (reference sequence).

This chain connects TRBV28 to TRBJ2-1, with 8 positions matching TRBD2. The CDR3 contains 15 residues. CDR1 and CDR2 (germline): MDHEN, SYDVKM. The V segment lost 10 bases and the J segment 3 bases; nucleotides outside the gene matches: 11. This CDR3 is CATRLRLAGYNEQFF. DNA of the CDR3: TGTGCCACCCGCCTAAGGCTAGCGGGCTACAATGAGCAGTTCTTC.

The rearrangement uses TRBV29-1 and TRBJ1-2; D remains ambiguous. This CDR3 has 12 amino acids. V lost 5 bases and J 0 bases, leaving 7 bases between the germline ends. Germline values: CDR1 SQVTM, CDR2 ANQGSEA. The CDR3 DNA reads TGCAGCGTTCCCGGAGCTAACTATGGCTACACCTTC. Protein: CSVPGANYGYTF.

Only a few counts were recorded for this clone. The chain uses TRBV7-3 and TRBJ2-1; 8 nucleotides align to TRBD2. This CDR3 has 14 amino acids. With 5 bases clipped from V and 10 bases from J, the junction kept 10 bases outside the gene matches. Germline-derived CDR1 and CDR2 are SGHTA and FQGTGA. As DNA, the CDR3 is TGTGCCAGCAGCACCCAACCGGGACTAGGGGAGCAGTTCTTC. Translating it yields CASSTQPGLGEQFF.

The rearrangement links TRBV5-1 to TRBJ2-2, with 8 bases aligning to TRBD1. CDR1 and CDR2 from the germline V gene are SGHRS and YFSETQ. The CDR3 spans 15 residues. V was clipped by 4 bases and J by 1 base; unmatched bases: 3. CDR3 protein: CASSPTGGNTGELFF. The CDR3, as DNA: TGCGCCAGCAGCCCCACAGGGGGGAACACCGGGGAGCTGTTTTTT.

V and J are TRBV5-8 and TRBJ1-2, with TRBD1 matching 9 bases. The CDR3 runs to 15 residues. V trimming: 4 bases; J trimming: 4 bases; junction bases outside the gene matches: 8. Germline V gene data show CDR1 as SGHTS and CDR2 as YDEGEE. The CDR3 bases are TGTGCCAGCAGCCCGAGAACAGGGGGCTTCTATGGCTACACCTTC. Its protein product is CASSPRTGGFYGYTF. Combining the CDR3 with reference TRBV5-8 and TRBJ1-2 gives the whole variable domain EAGVTQSPTHLIKTRGQQATLRCSPISGHTSVYWYQQALGLGLQFLLWYDEGEERNRGNFPPRFSGRQFPNYSSELNVNALELEDSALYLCASSPRTGGFYGYTFGSGTRLTVV.

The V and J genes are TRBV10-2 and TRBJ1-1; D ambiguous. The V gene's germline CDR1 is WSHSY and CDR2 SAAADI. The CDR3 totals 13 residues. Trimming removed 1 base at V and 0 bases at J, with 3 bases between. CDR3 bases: TGCGCCAGCAGTGAGTACTTGAACACTGAAGCTTTCTTT. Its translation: CASSEYLNTEAFF.

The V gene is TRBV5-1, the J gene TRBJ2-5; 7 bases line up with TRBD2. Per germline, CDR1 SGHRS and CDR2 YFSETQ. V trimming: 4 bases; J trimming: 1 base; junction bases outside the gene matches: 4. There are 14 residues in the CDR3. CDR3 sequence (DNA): TGCGCCAGCAGCCGGGGAGGGACCCAAGAGACCCAGTACTTC. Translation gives CASSRGGTQETQYF.

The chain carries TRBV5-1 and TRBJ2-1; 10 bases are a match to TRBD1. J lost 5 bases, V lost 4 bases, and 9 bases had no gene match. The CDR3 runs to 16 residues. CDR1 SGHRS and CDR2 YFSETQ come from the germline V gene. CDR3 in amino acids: CASSPPAGTGDNEQFF. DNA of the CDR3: TGCGCCAGCAGCCCCCCGGCAGGGACAGGGGACAATGAGCAGTTCTTC. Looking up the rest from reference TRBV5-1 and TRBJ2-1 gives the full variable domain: KAGVTQTPRYLIKTRGQQVTLSCSPISGHRSVSWYQQTPGQGLQFLFEYFSETQRNKGNFPGRFSGRQFSNSRSEMNVSTLELGDSALYLCASSPPAGTGDNEQFFGPGTRLTVL.

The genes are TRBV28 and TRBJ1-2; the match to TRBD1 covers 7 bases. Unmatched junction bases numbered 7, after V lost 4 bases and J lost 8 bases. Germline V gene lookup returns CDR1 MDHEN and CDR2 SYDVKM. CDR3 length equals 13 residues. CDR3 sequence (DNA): TGTGCCAGCAGTTCCGAACAGGGGAGAGGCTACACCTTC. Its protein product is CASSSEQGRGYTF.

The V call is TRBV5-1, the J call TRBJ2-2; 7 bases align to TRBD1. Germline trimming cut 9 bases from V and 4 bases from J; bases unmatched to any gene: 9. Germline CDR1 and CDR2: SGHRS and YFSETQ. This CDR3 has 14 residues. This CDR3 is CATRDSLSTGELFF. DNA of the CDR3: TGCGCCACCCGGGACAGTTTATCCACCGGGGAGCTGTTTTTT.

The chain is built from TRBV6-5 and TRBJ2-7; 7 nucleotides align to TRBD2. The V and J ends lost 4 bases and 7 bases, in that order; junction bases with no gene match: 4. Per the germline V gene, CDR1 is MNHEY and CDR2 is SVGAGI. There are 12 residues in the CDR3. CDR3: CASSLAGGEQYF. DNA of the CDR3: TGTGCCAGCAGTTTAGCGGGTGGTGAGCAGTACTTC.

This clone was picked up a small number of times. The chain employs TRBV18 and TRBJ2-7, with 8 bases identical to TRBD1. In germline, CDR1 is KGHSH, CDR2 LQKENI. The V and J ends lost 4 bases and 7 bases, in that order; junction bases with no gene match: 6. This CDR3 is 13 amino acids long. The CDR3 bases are TGTGCCAGCTCACTAGGACAGGGTGAGGAGCAGTACTTC. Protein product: CASSLGQGEEQYF. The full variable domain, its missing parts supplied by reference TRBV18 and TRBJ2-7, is NAGVMQNPRHLVRRRGQEARLRCSPMKGHSHVYWYRQLPEEGLKFMVYLQKENIIDESGMPKERFSAEFPKEGPSILRIQQVVRGDSAAYFCASSLGQGEEQYFGPGTRLTVT.